This TCR beta chain was captured by sequencing in a study of identical twins. TCRdb reanalysed the 5' RACE reads using MiXCR and keeps one entry per CDR3 protein. The table includes 600,000 to 850,000 distinct CDR3 sequences, around a sixth detected once. Study-level points and caveats: Cord blood beta clonotypes that were abundant carried fewer insertions, and memory repertoires showed no such trend. The conclusions drew on cross-sectional statistical analysis instead of tracking the same donors.

For this clonotype: Its antigen is still unknown.

The sample also formed part of further work on T cells expressing NK-cell markers. That study reports: Repertoire data for TCR beta were derived from sorted T cells (CD3+CD56+NKG2C+, CD3+CD56+NKG2C- and CD3+CD56-NKG2C+).

The sequence was collected from a woman between 18 and 29 years old in good health. The sequenced material came from PBMCs.

DNA of the CDR3: TGCGCCAGCAGTGAGAGGCGGGATTACAATGAGCAGTTCTTC. It specifies CASSERRDYNEQFF. The J gene is TRBJ2-1, the V gene TRBV10-2; a weak D match, TRBD2 (6 bases). From germline, CDR1 is WSHSY and CDR2 SAAADI. V lost 2 bases to trimming and J lost 4 bases, with 9 bases between them. The CDR3 loop spans 14 amino acids.